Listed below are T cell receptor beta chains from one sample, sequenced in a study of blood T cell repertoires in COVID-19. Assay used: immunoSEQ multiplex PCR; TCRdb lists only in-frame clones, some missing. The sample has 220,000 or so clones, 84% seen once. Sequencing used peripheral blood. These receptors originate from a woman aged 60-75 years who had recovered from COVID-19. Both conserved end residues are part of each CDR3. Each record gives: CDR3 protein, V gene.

CDR3 protein: CASSNSRGTGGWAGELFF; V gene: TRBV19
CDR3 protein: CASSVGVGTQTAEQYF; V gene: TRBV5-1
CDR3 protein: CASSADRLHTGELFF; V gene: TRBV19
CDR3 protein: CASRRQGLKNPSYGYTF; V gene: TRBV19
CDR3 protein: CASSYWTGVGTEAFF; V gene: TRBV6-5
CDR3 protein: CASSLDLDDGNNEQFF; V gene: TRBV5-1
CDR3 protein: CASSFLRGAAETQYF; V gene: TRBV3-1/TRBV3-2
CDR3 protein: CASSLGGGAGDTQYF; V gene: TRBV7-2
CDR3 protein: CASSQVPGVGEKLFF; V gene: TRBV4-2
CDR3 protein: CASSSQDTAMNTEAFF; V gene: TRBV7-8
CDR3 protein: CASSQDRQGLGEQYF; V gene: TRBV4-2
CDR3 protein: CASSPAGDVDTGELFF; V gene: TRBV6-4
CDR3 protein: CASSWVPERAYEQYF; V gene: TRBV6-5
CDR3 protein: CASSQGTGLGYTF; V gene: TRBV3-1/TRBV3-2
CDR3 protein: CASSLLTGNQPQHF; V gene: TRBV18
CDR3 protein: CASSPRPPAGGYTDTQYF; V gene: TRBV13